These 2 T cell receptor beta chains originate from one sample sequenced in a study of T cells in Graves' hyperthyroidism and ophthalmopathy (dated by TCRdb to about 2019). Libraries were constructed by multiplex PCR. The reads were generated on an Illumina HiSeq 2000. TCR beta CDR3 regions were amplified from RNA transcripts. A first-round RT-PCR of the TCR CDR3 used the HTBI primer set with the Qiagen OneStep RT-PCR kit. TCRdb took the public reads, trimmed them with fastp at Q25, ran MiXCR for clone calling and kept in-frame beta chains. Identical CDR3 proteins give one entry, which carries the most common genes and DNA. The sample profile shows around 490,000 distinct CDR3 sequences; 20% of them were found once. The top ten clones comprise about half of the sample. Sequenced input: blood. These receptor sequences come from a man aged 40-49 years with Graves' ophthalmopathy.

This clonotype was seen a few times. A much larger clone is a single base away; this may be a read error. CDR3 DNA: TGTGCCAGCAGGAGGATAGGGGACTTTGGCACTGAAGCTTTCTTT. It specifies CASRRIGDFGTEAFF. The rearrangement links TRBV28 to TRBJ1-1; possible D gene TRBD1, 5 bases. The CDR3 spans 15 residues. Germline assignment: CDR1 MDHEN and CDR2 SYDVKM. V lost 6 bases, J lost 4 bases, and 18 bases lay in between.

This clonotype has only a few counts. The V and J genes are TRBV16 and TRBJ2-7; D not resolved. This CDR3 has 14 residues. Germline V lookup: CDR1 KGHSY, CDR2 FQNENV. Trimming cost V 0 bases and J 3 bases, with 9 bases left between them. As DNA, the CDR3 is TGTGCCAGCAGCCAATCTTCGCAGATCTACGAGCAGTACTTC. Translated: CASSQSSQIYEQYF.